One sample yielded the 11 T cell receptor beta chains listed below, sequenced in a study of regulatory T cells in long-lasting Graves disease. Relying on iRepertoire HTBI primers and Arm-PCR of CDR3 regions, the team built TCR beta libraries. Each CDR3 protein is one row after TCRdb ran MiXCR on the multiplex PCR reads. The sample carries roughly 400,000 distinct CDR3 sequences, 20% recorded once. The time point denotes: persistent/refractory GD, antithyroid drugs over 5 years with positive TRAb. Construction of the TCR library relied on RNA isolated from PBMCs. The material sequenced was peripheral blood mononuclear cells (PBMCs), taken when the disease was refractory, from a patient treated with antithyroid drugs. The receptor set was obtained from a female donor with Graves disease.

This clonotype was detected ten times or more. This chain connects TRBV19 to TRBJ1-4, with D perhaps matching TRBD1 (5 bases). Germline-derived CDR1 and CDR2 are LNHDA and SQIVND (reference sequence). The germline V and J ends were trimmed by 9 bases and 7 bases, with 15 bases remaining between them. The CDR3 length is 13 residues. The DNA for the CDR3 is TGTGCCAGCAGCCCGGGGGGTTTTGAAAAACTGTTTTTT. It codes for CASSPGGFEKLFF.

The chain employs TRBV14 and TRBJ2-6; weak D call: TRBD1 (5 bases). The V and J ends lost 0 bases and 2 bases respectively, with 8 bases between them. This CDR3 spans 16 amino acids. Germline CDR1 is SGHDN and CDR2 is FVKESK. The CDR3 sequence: CASSQDQGPGANVLTF. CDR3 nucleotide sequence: TGTGCCAGCAGCCAAGATCAGGGTCCTGGGGCCAACGTCCTGACTTTC.

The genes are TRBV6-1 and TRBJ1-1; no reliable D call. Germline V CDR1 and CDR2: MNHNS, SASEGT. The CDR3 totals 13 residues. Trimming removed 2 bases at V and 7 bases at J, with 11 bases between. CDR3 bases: TGTGCCAGCAGTGAATACACCTCCCGTGAAGCTTTCTTT. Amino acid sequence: CASSEYTSREAFF.

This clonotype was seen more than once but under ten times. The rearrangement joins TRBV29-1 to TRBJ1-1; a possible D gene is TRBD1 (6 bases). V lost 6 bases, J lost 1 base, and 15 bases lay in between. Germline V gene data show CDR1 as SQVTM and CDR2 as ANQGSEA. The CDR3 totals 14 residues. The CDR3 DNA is TGCAGCGTCTGGCTGGGGGCCGCGAACACTGAAGCTTTCTTT. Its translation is CSVWLGAANTEAFF.

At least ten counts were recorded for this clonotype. The CDR3, as DNA: TGTGCCAGCAGCTTAGCTACAGGGGGCAGGGACATTCAGTACTTC. This encodes CASSLATGGRDIQYF. This chain links TRBV7-9 with TRBJ2-4; 9 nucleotides align to TRBD1. CDR1 and CDR2 from the germline V gene are SEHNR and FQNEAQ (reference sequence). V trimming: 0 bases; J trimming: 8 bases; junction bases outside the gene matches: 5. The CDR3 is 15 amino acids.

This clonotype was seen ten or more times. The CDR3 loop reads CASSSTSTARETQYF. CDR3 in DNA: TGTGCCAGCAGTTCCACTAGCACGGCTAGGGAGACCCAGTACTTC. V usage is TRBV28 and J usage is TRBJ2-5, with D maybe TRBD2 (6 bases). With 4 bases removed from V and 5 bases from J, the gap between germline ends came to 17 bases. This CDR3 comprises 15 residues. Germline lookup yields CDR1 MDHEN and CDR2 SYDVKM.

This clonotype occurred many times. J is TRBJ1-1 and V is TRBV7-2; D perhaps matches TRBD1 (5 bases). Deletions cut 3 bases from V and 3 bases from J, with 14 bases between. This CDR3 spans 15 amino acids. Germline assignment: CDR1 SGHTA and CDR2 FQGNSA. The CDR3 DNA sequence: TGTGCCAGCAGCTTTCAATTTGGGACCGACACTGAAGCTTTCTTT. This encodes CASSFQFGTDTEAFF.

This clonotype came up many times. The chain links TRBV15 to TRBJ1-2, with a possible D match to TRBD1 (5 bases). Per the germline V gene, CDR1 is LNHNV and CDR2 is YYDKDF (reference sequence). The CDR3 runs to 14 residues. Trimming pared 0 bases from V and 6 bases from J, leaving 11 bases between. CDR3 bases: TGTGCCACCAGCAGAGATGGAAGGGGCAATGGCTACACCTTC. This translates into CATSRDGRGNGYTF.

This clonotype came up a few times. The CDR3 spells CASSRDRVGGELFF. As DNA, the CDR3 is TGTGCCAGCTCTCGGGACAGGGTAGGCGGGGAGCTGTTTTTT. V is TRBV6-2 or TRBV6-3 and J is TRBJ2-2; 9 nucleotides agree with TRBD1. The trim removed 8 bases at V and 7 bases at J, leaving 8 bases unmatched. Germline V gives CDR1 MNHEY, CDR2 SVGEGT. The CDR3 totals 14 residues.

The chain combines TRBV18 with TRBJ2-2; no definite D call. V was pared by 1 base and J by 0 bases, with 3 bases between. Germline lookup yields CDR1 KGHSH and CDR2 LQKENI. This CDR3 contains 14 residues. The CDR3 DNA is TGTGCCAGCTCACCACTAGCGAACACCGGGGAGCTGTTTTTT. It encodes CASSPLANTGELFF. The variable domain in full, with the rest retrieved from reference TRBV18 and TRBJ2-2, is NAGVMQNPRHLVRRRGQEARLRCSPMKGHSHVYWYRQLPEEGLKFMVYLQKENIIDESGMPKERFSAEFPKEGPSILRIQQVVRGDSAAYFCASSPLANTGELFFGEGSRLTVL.

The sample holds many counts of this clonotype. CDR3 sequence: CASSVTASGNTIYF. In DNA, the CDR3 is TGTGCCAGCAGCGTGACAGCCTCTGGAAACACCATATATTTT. This chain uses TRBV12-3 or TRBV12-4 with TRBJ1-3, with a tentative D call TRBD1 (5 bases). The CDR3 is made up of 14 amino acids. Deletions cut 6 bases from V and 0 bases from J, with 9 bases between.